Given below is one T cell receptor beta chain in context. As yet, its antigen is unknown. Between the trimmed V and J ends, which lost 5 bases and 0 bases, there was a span of 8 bases. This CDR3 has 14 amino acids. CDR1 and CDR2 from the germline V gene are SGHAT and FQNNGV. The sample belongs to a study of Ad26.COV2.S vaccination and SARS-CoV-2 variants. Study-wide context: Administration of Ad26.COV2.S was intramuscular, either once or twice 56 days apart. Overall study results and limits: In TCR breadth and depth analyses, total T cell responses may have been underestimated. Breadth, reportedly substantial, characterized the spike-specific CD8+ and CD4+ T cell responses after vaccination.

Libraries were prepared by immunoSEQ multiplex PCR; TCRdb keeps only in-frame clonotypes and omits some of them. The sample has about 680,000 clones; more than 70% are singletons. Treatment of the sample: approximately 18 received Ad26.COV2.S at low or high dose, single or two shots; five or six received placebo; per-sample allocation not given. The samples date from day 63 after the first vaccine or placebo injection. The sequence was obtained from a person aged 18 to 65 who received the Ad26.COV2.S COVID-19 vaccine or a placebo. Sequencing used peripheral blood, obtained in a trial of Ad26.COV2.S vaccine versus placebo. This rearrangement joins TRBV11-2 to TRBJ1-3; D uncertain. This CDR3 reads CASSPPSSGNTIYF. For the CDR3, the DNA is TGTGCCAGCAGCCCTCCATCCTCTGGAAACACCATATATTTT.